Described below is a single T cell receptor beta chain sequence and its context. Its specificity is unknown. The data derive from a study of cytomegalovirus exposure and HLA in healthy donors. Study information: Samples from HLA-typed donors yielded about 85 million unique TCRs in an early data release. About 79% of 300 to 450 genotyped donors fell in the Caucasian-associated ancestry cluster.

The PCR ran on 60 Vbeta and 13 Jbeta primers. Per the authors' pipeline: The authors later counted 70 million to 80 million unique TCR beta chains, approximately 10 million of them shared. The data were produced by immunoSEQ multiplex PCR, yet TCRdb's version contains in-frame clones alone and is incomplete. That table gives V, J and clone size, and the DNA gave D and trimming. This sample's clone table lists about 150,000 clones. Germline CDR1 reads LNHDA; CDR2 reads SQIVND (reference sequence). CDR3 length equals 15 residues. Between the trimmed V and J ends, which lost 2 bases and 0 bases, there was a span of 5 bases. Notes on the study in general: Solely CMV serostatus was available to characterize immune exposure.

The material sequenced was PBMCs. The clonotype comes from a woman aged 45-59 years in good health and CMV-seronegative. J is TRBJ1-6 and V is TRBV19; D unresolved. The CDR3, as DNA: TGTGCCAGTAGTATACAGGTCTCCTATAATTCACCCCTCCACTTT. This encodes CASSIQVSYNSPLHF.